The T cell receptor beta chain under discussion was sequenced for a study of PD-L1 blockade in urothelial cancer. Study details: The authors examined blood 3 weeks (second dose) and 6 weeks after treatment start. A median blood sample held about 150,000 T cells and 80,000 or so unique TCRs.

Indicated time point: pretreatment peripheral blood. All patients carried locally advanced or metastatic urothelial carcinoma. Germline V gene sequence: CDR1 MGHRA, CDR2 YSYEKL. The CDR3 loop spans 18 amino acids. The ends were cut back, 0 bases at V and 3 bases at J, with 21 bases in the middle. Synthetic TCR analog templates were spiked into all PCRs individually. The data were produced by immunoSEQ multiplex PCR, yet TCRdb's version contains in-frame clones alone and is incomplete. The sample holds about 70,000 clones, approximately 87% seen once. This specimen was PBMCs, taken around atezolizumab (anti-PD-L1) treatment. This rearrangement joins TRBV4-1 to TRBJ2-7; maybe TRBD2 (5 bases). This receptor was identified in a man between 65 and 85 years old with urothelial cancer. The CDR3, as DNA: TGCGCCAGCAGCCAAGATTGGGTTGAGGGTATTCATTACTACGAGCAGTACTTC. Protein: CASSQDWVEGIHYYEQYF.